Following are 23 T cell receptor beta chains from one sample sequenced in a study of tumor-infiltrating lymphocytes in primary liver carcinoma. RNA and DNA were co-extracted from about 20-30 mg of unsorted bulk tissue. A constant-region primer served to make TCR beta cDNA from about 500 ng total RNA. Libraries for TCR beta were built through three nested multiplex PCR rounds, which together made up a slightly modified ARM-PCR procedure. Forward primers for TRBV1-TRBV30 and a C-beta reverse primer served the first two PCR rounds, at around 9 cycles each. TCRdb recomputed calls from the multiplex PCR reads with MiXCR, one row per CDR3 protein. The sample comprises about 210,000 distinct CDR3 sequences, around four fifths of which are singletons, and approximately 18% rests with the top ten. What was sequenced was tumor tissue from primary liver carcinoma. These TCRs come from a man aged 40-55 years with primary liver carcinoma and hepatitis B virus infection.

The V and J genes are TRBV29-1 and TRBJ2-5; D is possibly TRBD2 (5 bases). Germline CDR1 is SQVTM and CDR2 is ANQGSEA. Deletions cut 5 bases from V and 4 bases from J, with 11 bases between. This CDR3 is 12 amino acids long. The CDR3 bases are TGCAGCGTTATAACAAGCGGAGAGACCCAGTACTTC. This encodes CSVITSGETQYF. Full variable domain (remainder filled in from reference TRBV29-1 and TRBJ2-5): SAVISQKPSRDICQRGTSLTIQCQVDSQVTMMFWYRQQPGQSLTLIATANQGSEATYESGFVIDKFPISRPNLTFSTLTVSNMSPEDSSIYLCSVITSGETQYFGPGTRLLVL.

The genes are TRBV4-3 and TRBJ2-2; 9 nucleotides align to TRBD2. Germline V gene data show CDR1 as LGHNA and CDR2 as YSLEER. This CDR3 is 18 amino acids long. The CDR3 coding sequence is TGCGACAGTAGCCAAGATAGCCCGGGACTAGCAGGCCTGGGGGAGCTGTTTTTT. Translated, it gives CDSSQDSPGLAGLGELFF.

On this clonotype: The junction departs from germline at one end; a sequencing error may be responsible. The genes are TRBV7-8 and TRBJ2-6, with 8 bases lining up with TRBD2. The germline V gene has CDR1 SGHVS and CDR2 FQNEAQ. The CDR3 consists of 17 residues. CDR3 nucleotides: TGTGCCAGCAACTTAGACGGGAGGGGGGCTCGGGCCAACGTCCTGACTTTC. It encodes CASNLDGRGARANVLTF.

To note about this clonotype: It may be a read error: a sequence one base away is much more abundant. The chain has TRBV7-8 and TRBJ2-1; 10 bases match TRBD1. CDR3 length equals 13 residues. V lost 7 bases to trimming and J lost 10 bases; unmatched junction nucleotides: 7. The germline CDR1 and CDR2 sequences are SGHVS and FQNEAQ. The CDR3 reads CASNRDRGHEQFF. Here the CDR3 DNA reads TGTGCCAGCAACAGGGACAGGGGCCACGAGCAGTTCTTC.

This clonotype showed up just a few times. J is TRBJ1-1 and V is TRBV6-1, with D possibly TRBD1 on 5 matching bases. Germline V gives CDR1 MNHNS, CDR2 SASEGT. V lost 7 bases, J lost 4 bases, and 16 bases lay in between. The length of the CDR3 is 14 residues. The CDR3 loop is CASNHRQGGTEAFF. Written as DNA, the CDR3 is TGTGCCAGCAATCACAGGCAGGGAGGCACTGAAGCTTTCTTT.

Worth noting for this clonotype: Its ends do not fully match the called genes, so a read error is possible. CDR3 coding DNA: TGTGCCAGCAATGAACGGGAAAGGGATCAGCCCCAGCATTTT. Protein: CASNERERDQPQHF. J is TRBJ1-5 and V is TRBV6-1; the D is unclear. Germline V gives CDR1 MNHNS, CDR2 SASEGT. This CDR3 has 14 residues.

Points on this clonotype: Sequence at one end of the junction differs from germline and may be a read error. This rearrangement joins TRBV29-1 to TRBJ2-7, with 7 bases fitting TRBD1. Germline CDR1 SQVTM, CDR2 ANQGSEA. This CDR3 is built from 14 residues. In nucleotides, the CDR3 is TGCAACATCGCCCTTTGGGACAGCTCCTATGAGCAGTACTTC. This gives the protein CNIALWDSSYEQYF.

Note on this clonotype: The CDR3 does not end in the conserved phenylalanine or tryptophan, so this is likely a read error. The chain links TRBV5-4 to TRBJ2-2; TRBD2 agrees at 8 bases. Germline CDR1 reads SGHNT; CDR2 reads YYREEE (reference sequence). The CDR3 has 15 amino acids. In DNA, the CDR3 is TGTACCATGAGCTCGACTAGCGCGAACACCGGGGAGCTGTTTATT. It is translated as CTMSSTSANTGELFI.

In regard to this clonotype: This CDR3 fails to terminate in the conserved phenylalanine or tryptophan, so it likely reflects a read error. The CDR3, as DNA: TGTGCCAGCAGCTCTGGGGGAAGCTCTGTTGGAGCCCACAGAGATACGCAGTATTAT. Encoded protein: CASSSGGSSVGAHRDTQYY. This chain links TRBV11-1 with TRBJ2-3; the D gene could be TRBD1 or TRBD2 (5 bases each). The CDR3 is 19 residues long. CDR1 and CDR2 (germline): SGHAT, FQDESV (reference sequence). V was cut by 4 bases and J by 5 bases, with 28 bases left in between.

In regard to this clonotype: Lacking the conserved final phenylalanine or tryptophan, this CDR3 likely reflects a read error. The J gene is TRBJ2-7, the V gene TRBV29-1, with a tentative D call TRBD1 (5 bases). The CDR3 loop spans 15 amino acids. Germline CDR1 and CDR2: SQVTM and ANQGSEA. CDR3: CSVRLSRVKSYKQYS. In nucleotides, the CDR3 is TGCAGCGTACGCCTTTCCAGGGTCAAGTCCTACAAGCAGTACTCC.

About this clonotype itself: Mismatch with germline at one junction end may stem from a read error. The CDR3 DNA follows: TGCCCCAGCAGCCAATTCCCCCCCGCGGCGAACAATGAGCAGTTCTTC. Its protein product is CPSSQFPPAANNEQFF. This rearrangement joins TRBV4-3 to TRBJ2-1; D unresolved. The CDR3 extends over 16 amino acids. Looked up from germline, CDR1 is LGHNA and CDR2 is YSLEER.

This clonotype was seen just once. The junction and the germline gene differ at one end; a read error may be behind it. V is TRBV6-1 and J is TRBJ2-4; D ambiguous. In germline, CDR1 is MNHNS, CDR2 SASEGT. This CDR3 contains 14 residues. CDR3 sequence reads: CASDMGSSQNIQHF. In DNA form, the CDR3 reads TGTGCCAGCGACATGGGGTCATCCCAAAACATTCAGCACTTC.

The chain couples TRBV28 to TRBJ1-3; D might be TRBD1 (6 bases). The CDR3 runs 14 residues. In germline, CDR1 is MDHEN, CDR2 SYDVKM. The ends were cut back, 5 bases at V and 8 bases at J, with 16 bases in the middle. The CDR3 DNA sequence: TGTGCCAGCAGTCCCGGACAGTCTAGGGACACCATATATTTT. Residues: CASSPGQSRDTIYF. Using reference TRBV28 and TRBJ1-3 for the parts outside the CDR3, the full variable domain is DVKVTQSSRYLVKRTGEKVFLECVQDMDHENMFWYRQDPGLGLRLIYFSYDVKMKEKGDIPEGYSVSREKKERFSLILESASTNQTSMYLCASSPGQSRDTIYFGEGSWLTVV.

The chain is built from TRBV28 and TRBJ2-6; 7 positions agree with TRBD1. Per the germline V gene, CDR1 is MDHEN and CDR2 is SYDVKM. J gave up 4 bases and V 3 bases, and 3 bases lay outside the gene matches. This CDR3 contains 15 residues. The CDR3, as DNA: TGTGCCAGCAGTTTTTCGGGACAGGGGGCCAACGTCCTGACTTTC. Translated, it gives CASSFSGQGANVLTF.

Comments on this clonotype: An end of the junction differs from the germline gene, which may be a read error. This chain connects TRBV28 to TRBJ2-1, with D possibly matching TRBD1 (6 bases). Germline CDR1 is MDHEN and CDR2 is SYDVKM. The CDR3 spans 12 residues. The CDR3 reads CARSTGHNEKFF. DNA of the CDR3: TGTGCCAGATCCACAGGGCACAATGAGAAGTTCTTC.

This clonotype showed up just once. A much larger clone lies a single base off, so this may be a read error. The CDR3 sequence: CSVGSARGYEQYF. The CDR3 region has the DNA TGCAGCGTTGGTTCGGCGAGAGGGTACGAGCAGTACTTC. The rearrangement links TRBV29-1 to TRBJ2-7; TRBD2 might be the D (5 bases). Per the germline V gene, CDR1 is SQVTM and CDR2 is ANQGSEA. The CDR3 sequence is 13 residues long. V was trimmed by 4 bases and J by 4 bases, leaving 14 bases between them.

A note on this clonotype: It is likely a read error, because the conserved phenylalanine at the end of the CDR3 is missing. The chain has TRBV11-1 and TRBJ2-4, with 7 bases lining up with TRBD2. Germline CDR1 is SGHAT and CDR2 is FQDESV (reference sequence). The CDR3 totals 17 residues. CDR3 protein: CASSFPGTIGTNNNQYC. The CDR3 DNA is TGTGCCAGCAGCTTTCCCGGGACTATCGGGACCAATAACAATCAGTACTGC.

This clonotype was counted once. The missing conserved phenylalanine or tryptophan at the end of this CDR3 makes a read error likely. No DNA is shown, since the ends of the CDR3 on it are uncertain; the CDR3 is the one TCRdb lists. The chain couples TRBV11-3 to TRBJ2-1. The germline V gene has CDR1 SGHNT and CDR2 YENEEA. Inclusive of both ends, the CDR3 amounts to 12 amino acids. Here the CDR3 reads CAISLNANDQLT.

Turning to this clonotype: A read error may produce the germline difference seen at one junction end. The chain has TRBV7-9 and TRBJ2-2; perhaps D is TRBD1 or TRBD2 (6 bases each). Germline loops: CDR1 SEHNR, CDR2 FQNEAQ (reference sequence). This CDR3 is 15 amino acids long. The CDR3 DNA sequence: TGTACCAGCAGCGCCGGGACTGGGATGGCAGGGGAACTGTTTTTT. This codes for CTSSAGTGMAGELFF.

This clonotype was seen ten or more times. The rearrangement joins TRBV6-1 to TRBJ2-7; D unresolved. Trimming stripped 2 bases from V and 0 bases from J, with 11 bases between. Germline lookup yields CDR1 MNHNS and CDR2 SASEGT. CDR3 length equals 15 residues. CDR3 nucleotide sequence: TGTGCCAGCAGTGAATACAAGCAGAGCTCCTACGAGCAGTACTTC. The encoded protein is CASSEYKQSSYEQYF.

This clonotype was observed a handful of times. One end of the junction is discordant with germline, which a read error may explain. The rearrangement links TRBV4-2 to TRBJ2-1, with 14 bases matching TRBD2. Germline values: CDR1 LGHNA, CDR2 YNFKEQ. The CDR3 sequence is 16 residues long. The DNA for the CDR3 is TGTGCCAGCAGCCAGATGACTAGCGGGAGGGACAATGAACAGTTCTTC. It is translated as CASSQMTSGRDNEQFF.

In this sample, this clonotype turned up once. Germline is not matched at one junction end, which may reflect a read error. The chain recombines TRBV11-2 with TRBJ1-4; D uncertain. Germline CDR1 reads SGHAT; CDR2 reads FQNNGV. CDR3 size: 14 residues. CDR3: CVSSLGIRLEKLFF. The CDR3, as DNA: TGTGTCAGCAGCTTAGGAATCAGGCTTGAAAAACTGTTTTTT.

Of note for this clonotype: Since no conserved phenylalanine or tryptophan closes the CDR3, a read error is the likely cause. The DNA of the CDR3 is TGTGCTAGCAGCTTAGTCGTCTCGAACAATGAGCAGTTCTCC. Its translation is CASSLVVSNNEQFS. The chain has TRBV11-3 and TRBJ2-1, with D hard to call. The CDR3 contains 14 residues. Germline V gene sequence: CDR1 SGHNT, CDR2 YENEEA.